A selection of T cell receptor beta chains follows, all from one sample in a study of cytomegalovirus exposure and HLA in healthy donors. Produced via immunoSEQ multiplex PCR; TCRdb's table is partial and in-frame only. The table records 200,000 or so clones, over 65% of them present only once. Material: PBMCs. All receptors derive from a boy aged 2-15 years in good health and CMV-seronegative. The CDR3 runs from the conserved cysteine through the conserved F or W. Fields, in order: clone size, D gene, J gene, V gene, CDR3 DNA, CDR3 protein. The D gene is left open where the match is weak. The size entry is marked missing in some rows and otherwise reads once, few, many or a size class.

>NA|TRBD1|TRBJ1-1|TRBV4-1
TGCGCCAGCAGCCAAGATGGACAGGGGAGAACTGAAGCTTTCTTT
CASSQDGQGRTEAFF
>NA|TRBD1|TRBJ2-7|TRBV6-1
TGTGCCAGCAGTCAGGACAGGGGGTACGAGCAGTACTTC
CASSQDRGYEQYF
>once|TRBD1|TRBJ1-5|TRBV30
TGTGCCTGGAGTGTACCAGGGGCAGGGGGTCAGCCCCAGCATTTT
CAWSVPGAGGQPQHF
>NA|NA|TRBJ2-5|TRBV5-4
TGTGCCAGCAGCTTGGCCGTAACTAGTGGTGAGACCCAGTACTTC
CASSLAVTSGETQYF
>NA|TRBD1|TRBJ1-1|TRBV10-3
TGTGCCATCAGTGCCTTTGGGGGACAGGGGGGGGACACTGAAGCTTTCTTT
CAISAFGGQGGDTEAFF
>NA|TRBD1|TRBJ1-6|TRBV19
TGTGCCAGTAATCCTGGACAGGGAGGCTCACCCCTCCACTTT
CASNPGQGGSPLHF
>NA|NA|TRBJ2-7|TRBV7-6
TGTGCCAGCAGCCTCGGCGGACTTGCCTACGAGCAGTACTTC
CASSLGGLAYEQYF
>NA|TRBD1|TRBJ2-2|TRBV6-4
TGTGCCAGCACCCGATCTACCGGGACAGGGGAGTTTAGTACCGGGGAGCTGTTTTTT
CASTRSTGTGEFSTGELFF
>NA|TRBD1|TRBJ2-4|TRBV5-4
TGTGCCAGCAGCTCGCGACAGGGAATCGCCAAAAACATTCAGTACTTC
CASSSRQGIAKNIQYF
>NA|NA|TRBJ2-7|TRBV9
TGTGCCAGCAGCGTAGCCGTTAACTCCTACGAGCAGTACTTC
CASSVAVNSYEQYF
>NA|NA|TRBJ1-4|TRBV19
TGTGCCAGTAGGGAGGCTCGGGAAGAAAAACTGTTTTTT
CASREAREEKLFF
>NA|TRBD2|TRBJ2-3|TRBV29-1
TGCAGCGTTCCCAGGGAGGGATCTAGCACAGATACGCAGTATTTT
CSVPREGSSTDTQYF
>NA|NA|TRBJ1-2|TRBV20-1
TGCAGTGCTAGAGAGGTGCGGGGCTACACCTTC
CSAREVRGYTF
>NA|TRBD2|TRBJ2-1|TRBV7-2
TGTGCCAGCAGCTTATCTAGCGGGGGGCGCTACAATGAGCAGTTCTTC
CASSLSSGGRYNEQFF
>once|TRBD1|TRBJ1-1|TRBV7-6
TGTGCCAGCAGCCGACTTACAGGGGTATTGAACACTGAAGCTTTCTTT
CASSRLTGVLNTEAFF
>once|NA|TRBJ1-1|TRBV6-1
TGTGCCAGCAGTGAACCCGTTCTGACAGTTGTGAACACTGAAGCTTTCTTT
CASSEPVLTVVNTEAFF
>few|TRBD1|TRBJ1-6|TRBV27
TGTGCCAGCAGGGGGCCAGCTCGAAAACAGGGGGCACAATCACCCCTCCACTTT
CASRGPARKQGAQSPLHF
>NA|NA|TRBJ2-5|TRBV4-1
TGCGCCAGCAGTCCCGGCGGGCCCTATTATCGAGAGACCCAGTACTTC
CASSPGGPYYRETQYF
>NA|NA|TRBJ1-2|TRBV27
TGTGCCAGCGGGAGCTACAGCTATGGCTACACCTTC
CASGSYSYGYTF
>NA|NA|TRBJ1-4|TRBV7-2
TGTGCTAGCAGCTCCTCCTTCCCGGAAAAACTGTTTTTT
CASSSSFPEKLFF
>few|TRBD1|TRBJ1-1|TRBV18
TGTGCCAGCTCGACAGGGGTTGACACTGAAGCTTTCTTT
CASSTGVDTEAFF
>NA|TRBD2|TRBJ2-3|TRBV2
TGTGCCAGCAGTGACTTATCCGGGGGGAGGGATACGCAGTATTTT
CASSDLSGGRDTQYF
>NA|TRBD2|TRBJ2-1|TRBV4-3
TGCGCCAGCAGCCCCGGGGGGGCTAATGAGCAGTTCTTC
CASSPGGANEQFF
>once|NA|TRBJ2-3|TRBV7-9
TGTGCCAGCAGCTCCCCCAGGATAGGCTCAGATACGCAGTATTTT
CASSSPRIGSDTQYF
>NA|NA|TRBJ1-2|TRBV5-1
TGCGCCAGCAGCGTAGGACGGGGTGACTATGGCTACACCTTC
CASSVGRGDYGYTF
>once|TRBD2|TRBJ2-3|TRBV5-4
TGTGCCAGCAGCTTGGGACTAGCGACCAGCACAGATACGCAGTATTTT
CASSLGLATSTDTQYF
>NA|TRBD1|TRBJ1-4|TRBV5-6
TGTGCCAGCTCTACAGGGGGGAGGAATGAAAAACTGTTTTTT
CASSTGGRNEKLFF
>NA|NA|TRBJ1-3|TRBV6-5
TGTGCCAGCAGACGACAGGTTTGGGAGGGAAACACCATATATTTT
CASRRQVWEGNTIYF
>NA|TRBD1|TRBJ1-1|TRBV27
TGTGCCAGCAGTCACAGGGGACTCAACACTGAAGCTTTCTTT
CASSHRGLNTEAFF
>NA|NA|TRBJ1-2|TRBV19
TGTGCCAGTAGAAGACAGTTTGGGGGCTACACCTTC
CASRRQFGGYTF
>NA|TRBD2|TRBJ2-1|TRBV7-2
TGTGCCAGCAGCTTATGGTCTAGCGGGGGGGCTGGGGAGCAGTTCTTC
CASSLWSSGGAGEQFF
>few|NA|TRBJ2-7|TRBV2
TGTGCCAGCAGTAGACAGACCCCTCAAGACGAGCAGTACTTC
CASSRQTPQDEQYF
>few|TRBD1|TRBJ2-7|TRBV7-9
TGTGCCAGCAGCGGAGAGACAGGGGAGTCTTTTTACGAGCAGTACTTC
CASSGETGESFYEQYF
>NA|NA|TRBJ2-4|TRBV4-2
TGTGCCAGCAGCCAAGATGGGGGACTAGCCAAAAACATTCAGTACTTC
CASSQDGGLAKNIQYF
>NA|NA|TRBJ1-1|TRBV6-4
TGTGCCAGCAGCAAGACACCGAACACTGAAGCTTTCTTT
CASSKTPNTEAFF
>NA|TRBD2|TRBJ2-1|TRBV11-1
TGTGCCAGCAGCTTCCGACTAGCGGTTGGGAATGAGCAGTTCTTC
CASSFRLAVGNEQFF
>NA|NA|TRBJ1-1|TRBV11-2
TGTGCCAGCAGCTTAGATCATAACCATTGGAGTGAAGCTTTCTTT
CASSLDHNHWSEAFF
>NA|NA|TRBJ1-2|TRBV27
TGTGCCAGCAGACCAAGGAAGTTGGGGCCCGGTCGCCAGCCGACACATGGCTACACCTTC
CASRPRKLGPGRQPTHGYTF
>NA|NA|TRBJ2-5|TRBV7-9
TGTGCCAGCAGCTCCCAGGATGAGCAGTACTTC
CASSSQDEQYF
>few|NA|TRBJ1-2|TRBV18
TGTGCCAGCTCTTTGGAGGGTGGTGGCTACACCTTC
CASSLEGGGYTF
>NA|NA|TRBJ2-4|TRBV30
TGTGCCTGGGGGAGCCGCTATGGCATTCAGTACTTC
CAWGSRYGIQYF
>NA|TRBD1|TRBJ1-6|TRBV6-1
TGTGCCAGCAGTACCCAGGGGGCTTCGGGTTCACCCCTCCACTTT
CASSTQGASGSPLHF
>NA|NA|TRBJ1-2|TRBV18
TGTGCCAGCTCCCCGGGTAATGAGGCCTATGGCTACACCTTC
CASSPGNEAYGYTF
>NA|NA|TRBJ1-1|TRBV6-6
TGTGCCAGCAGCCGCCCGGGGAACGGCGGCGGCATAGAAGCTTTCTTT
CASSRPGNGGGIEAFF
>few|NA|TRBJ1-2|TRBV5-1
TGCGCCAGCAGCTTGGGCGCAGGGAATGGCTACACCTTC
CASSLGAGNGYTF
>few|TRBD2|TRBJ2-3|TRBV9
TGTGCCAGCAGCCCAGACCCGTCTAGCGGGGGGGACGGTGATACGCAGTATTTT
CASSPDPSSGGDGDTQYF
>NA|TRBD2|TRBJ2-7|TRBV11-2
TGTGCCAGCGGCTCCCCCAAGGCGGGGGGGTCCTACGAGCAGTACTTC
CASGSPKAGGSYEQYF
>NA|TRBD1|TRBJ1-3|TRBV9
TGTGCCAGCAGCGCGGGGACAGGGTGGACAAACACCATATATTTT
CASSAGTGWTNTIYF
>NA|NA|TRBJ1-1|TRBV19
TGTGCCAGCGAGGCCGTTGGGGGGGATACTGAAGCTTTCTTT
CASEAVGGDTEAFF
>NA|TRBD2|TRBJ2-2|TRBV2
TGTGCCAGCAGTGTGGGTAGCGGGGGGCCTAACACCGGGGAGCTGTTTTTT
CASSVGSGGPNTGELFF
>NA|TRBD2|TRBJ2-5|TRBV5-4
TGTGCCTTTCGACCGGCTAGCGGGGGGCGATTCCAAGAGACCCAGTACTTC
CAFRPASGGRFQETQYF
>NA|TRBD2|TRBJ2-3|TRBV29-1
TGCAGCGTCTACGGGACTAGCGGGGGGTTCGGAGATACGCAGTATTTT
CSVYGTSGGFGDTQYF
>NA|NA|TRBJ1-2|TRBV6-5
TGTGCCAGCGCCATTAACCTAAACTATGGCTACACCTTC
CASAINLNYGYTF
>NA|NA|TRBJ2-3|TRBV6-5
TGTGCCAGCAGCGCCGTCGCGGGATTCACAGATACGCAGTATTTT
CASSAVAGFTDTQYF